Presented here are 28 T cell receptor beta chains from one specimen sequenced in a study of control samples from healthy donors and cancer patients. TCRdb keeps only in-frame clones here, not all; method: immunoSEQ multiplex PCR. This table holds 110,000 to 150,000 clones, about nine tenths found once. The sequencing input was blood. These TCRs come from a man between 25 and 39 years old in good health.

The chain links TRBV15 to TRBJ1-1; D unclear. The V gene's germline CDR1 is LNHNV and CDR2 YYDKDF (reference sequence). Trimming took 2 bases from V and 4 from J, leaving 11 bases between them. CDR3 length: 14 residues. Here the CDR3 reads CATSRQVWATEAFF. The CDR3, as DNA: TGTGCCACCAGCAGACAGGTCTGGGCCACTGAAGCTTTCTTT.

The rearrangement joins TRBV4-3 to TRBJ2-7; D is undetermined. V was pared by 0 bases and J by 5 bases, with 20 bases between. Germline loops: CDR1 LGHNA, CDR2 YSLEER. The CDR3 has 17 residues. The CDR3 bases are TGCGCCAGCAGCCAAGATAGGTTAGGGCAATGGGCGAACGAGCAGTACTTC. Translation gives CASSQDRLGQWANEQYF.

The rearrangement uses TRBV5-6 and TRBJ1-2; 8 bases fit TRBD1. Germline V lookup: CDR1 SGHDT, CDR2 YYEEEE. The V segment lost 5 bases and the J segment 12 bases; nucleotides outside the gene matches: 9. The CDR3 length is 12 residues. The CDR3 DNA reads TGTGCCAGCAGTCCAGGGGGCGCGAGGGACACCTTC. It encodes CASSPGGARDTF.

The genes are TRBV19 and TRBJ1-2; D is unclear. CDR1 and CDR2 (germline): LNHDA, SQIVND (reference sequence). This CDR3 contains 17 residues. Between the trimmed V and J ends, which lost 7 bases and 2 bases, there was a span of 23 bases. The CDR3: CASKSGSAYRTNYGYTF. The CDR3 DNA reads as TGTGCCAGTAAGAGTGGTTCTGCTTATCGTACGAACTATGGCTACACCTTC. Full variable domain (remainder filled in from reference TRBV19 and TRBJ1-2): DGGITQSPKYLFRKEGQNVTLSCEQNLNHDAMYWYRQDPGQGLRLIYYSQIVNDFQKGDIAEGYSVSREKKESFPLTVTSAQKNPTAFYLCASKSGSAYRTNYGYTFGSGTRLTVV.

The rearrangement uses TRBV11-2 and TRBJ2-3; TRBD2 matches at 8 bases. The CDR3 sequence is 15 residues long. Per the germline V gene, CDR1 is SGHAT and CDR2 is FQNNGV. The J segment lost 14 bases and the V segment lost 0 bases, leaving 13 bases of the junction unmatched. CDR3 in DNA: TGTGCCAGCAGCTTAGAGTCGGGGGGGTCACGCGCATGGTATTTT. It codes for CASSLESGGSRAWYF.

V gene TRBV6-2 or TRBV6-3 combines with J gene TRBJ1-5; D gene ambiguous. Germline CDR1 and CDR2: MNHEY and SVGEGT. This CDR3 is 13 amino acids long. The V end lost 4 bases, the J end lost 0 bases, and 4 bases lay between the germline ends. CDR3 nucleotide sequence: TGTGCCAGCAGTTCAAATAGCAATCAGCCCCAGCATTTT. As protein: CASSSNSNQPQHF.

The chain has TRBV7-2 and TRBJ1-2; 10 bases align to TRBD1. The CDR3 runs to 14 residues. Germline loops: CDR1 SGHTA, CDR2 FQGNSA. V was clipped by 5 bases and J by 6 bases; unmatched bases: 6. DNA of the CDR3: TGTGCCAGCAGCAGGGGACAGGGGAGGGATGGCTACACCTTC. This codes for CASSRGQGRDGYTF.

The rearrangement joins TRBV5-4 to TRBJ1-2; no reliable D call. V shed 2 bases and J shed 4 bases, with 18 bases lying between them. The CDR3 extends over 16 amino acids. The V gene's germline CDR1 is SGHNT and CDR2 YYREEE (reference sequence). The CDR3 is CASSFGGRGSGYGYTF. CDR3 bases: TGTGCCAGCAGCTTCGGTGGGCGGGGATCAGGCTATGGCTACACCTTC.

The chain couples TRBV7-2 to TRBJ2-3, with D perhaps matching TRBD2 (6 bases). Between the trimmed V and J ends, which lost 5 bases and 1 base, there was a span of 13 bases. The length of the CDR3 is 15 residues. The V gene's germline CDR1 is SGHTA and CDR2 FQGNSA. The CDR3 loop is CASSLGPGGTDTQYF. The DNA for the CDR3 is TGTGCCAGCAGCCTTGGGCCGGGAGGCACAGATACGCAGTATTTT.

The count of this clone is one. V gene TRBV14 combines with J gene TRBJ1-1; D is ambiguous. V was pared by 1 base and J by 8 bases, with 8 bases between. Per the germline V gene, CDR1 is SGHDN and CDR2 is FVKESK. The CDR3 is 12 residues long. The CDR3 region has the DNA TGTGCCAGCAGCCAAGCGACCGAGGAAGCTTTCTTT. Translated: CASSQATEEAFF.

This sequence joins TRBV9 and TRBJ2-1; D may be TRBD2 (6 bases). V was trimmed by 4 bases and J by 5 bases, leaving 13 bases between them. Germline V lookup: CDR1 SGDLS, CDR2 YYNGEE. There are 14 residues in the CDR3. The CDR3 nucleotides read TGTGCCAGCAGCACCCGGGACTCAAACAATGAGCAGTTCTTC. Protein product: CASSTRDSNNEQFF.

The chain couples TRBV6-6 to TRBJ2-1, with D unresolved. This CDR3 spans 15 amino acids. Germline V gene sequence: CDR1 MNHNY, CDR2 SVGAGI (reference sequence). Trimming cost V 6 bases and J 2 bases, with 14 bases left between them. The CDR3 reads CASSRPRGPYNEQFF. Here the CDR3 DNA reads TGTGCCAGCAGCCGTCCTCGTGGCCCCTACAATGAGCAGTTCTTC.

The CDR3 loop is CASSTGVTDNSPLHF. Written as DNA, the CDR3 is TGTGCCAGCAGTACAGGGGTAACGGATAATTCACCCCTCCACTTT. The gene calls are TRBV6-5 and TRBJ1-6, with TRBD1 matching 7 bases. This CDR3 comprises 15 residues. J gave up 5 bases and V 5 bases, and 6 bases lay outside the gene matches. In germline, CDR1 is MNHEY, CDR2 SVGAGI.

This rearrangement joins TRBV7-2 to TRBJ2-1; 9 nucleotides align to TRBD1. Germline V gene sequence: CDR1 SGHTA, CDR2 FQGNSA. Trimming removed 1 base from V and 2 bases from J; junction bases left unmatched: 6. This CDR3 is built from 17 residues. CDR3 DNA sequence: TGTGCCAGCAGCTTAGAACAGGGGGCAGAAGCCTACAATGAGCAGTTCTTC. Protein sequence: CASSLEQGAEAYNEQFF.

The V and J genes are TRBV9 and TRBJ2-1; 11 bases agree with TRBD2. Germline V gene lookup returns CDR1 SGDLS and CDR2 YYNGEE. V gave up 2 bases and J gave up 6 bases; unmatched junction bases: 4. This CDR3 comprises 15 residues. As DNA, the CDR3 is TGTGCCAGCAGCGTTAGCGGGGGGGCGATCAATGAGCAGTTCTTC. Residues: CASSVSGGAINEQFF.

The chain joins TRBV5-5 to TRBJ1-1, with no clear D. This CDR3 region has 14 residues. Germline values: CDR1 SGHKS, CDR2 YYEKEE (reference sequence). The V end was cut by 1 base, the J end by 4 bases, with 11 bases between. This CDR3 is CASSLYAAGTEAFF. The DNA for the CDR3 is TGTGCCAGCAGCTTGTATGCGGCCGGCACTGAAGCTTTCTTT.

V and J are TRBV19 and TRBJ1-2; D unclear. Germline-derived CDR1 and CDR2 are LNHDA and SQIVND (reference sequence). Trimming took 7 bases from V and 7 from J, leaving 10 bases between them. CDR3 length equals 11 residues. In DNA, the CDR3 is TGTGCCAGTACCTCCCCGGGTGGCTACACCTTC. Protein: CASTSPGGYTF.

This rearrangement joins TRBV28 to TRBJ2-2; D is unclear. V was clipped by 8 bases and J by 0 bases, with 10 bases between them. The CDR3 runs 14 residues. Germline V gene data show CDR1 as MDHEN and CDR2 as SYDVKM. The CDR3 loop is CASLGSANTGELFF. The CDR3 DNA is TGTGCCAGCTTGGGGTCCGCGAACACCGGGGAGCTGTTTTTT. Complete variable domain (other parts from reference TRBV28 and TRBJ2-2): DVKVTQSSRYLVKRTGEKVFLECVQDMDHENMFWYRQDPGLGLRLIYFSYDVKMKEKGDIPEGYSVSREKKERFSLILESASTNQTSMYLCASLGSANTGELFFGEGSRLTVL.

This clone was picked up a small number of times. V usage is TRBV4-1 and J usage is TRBJ2-5, with 13 bases lining up with TRBD2. The CDR3 runs to 15 residues. The J segment lost 5 bases and the V segment lost 6 bases, leaving 6 bases of the junction unmatched. The germline CDR1 and CDR2 sequences are MGHRA and YSYEKL. DNA of the CDR3: TGCGCCAGCAGTACTAGCGGGGGGGCCGGTGAGACCCAGTACTTC. This encodes CASSTSGGAGETQYF.

This clone was recorded only once. This chain joins TRBV7-2 and TRBJ2-2; D uncertain. The CDR3 runs to 14 residues. V lost 2 bases, J lost 1 base, and 5 bases lay in between. Germline values: CDR1 SGHTA, CDR2 FQGNSA. Here the CDR3 reads CASSLYRNTGELFF. CDR3 DNA sequence: TGTGCCAGCAGCTTATACAGGAACACCGGGGAGCTGTTTTTT.

The rearrangement links TRBV14 to TRBJ1-6, with unresolved D. The CDR3 covers 12 residues. Germline CDR1 SGHDN, CDR2 FVKESK. Deletions cut 0 bases from V and 11 bases from J, with 5 bases between. The CDR3 DNA is TGTGCCAGCAGCCAAGAGTTCACACCCCTCCACTTT. This translates into CASSQEFTPLHF.

The chain combines TRBV5-1 with TRBJ2-7; perhaps TRBD1 as D (5 bases). V gave up 0 bases and J gave up 2 bases, with 18 bases separating them. From germline, CDR1 is SGHRS and CDR2 YFSETQ. The CDR3 is made up of 17 amino acids. For the CDR3, the DNA is TGCGCCAGCAGCTTGGCGTCGTTCGGCAGGGTGACCTACGAGCAGTACTTC. Encoded protein: CASSLASFGRVTYEQYF.

The rearrangement joins TRBV6-4 to TRBJ2-2; 7 bases line up with TRBD2. Unmatched junction bases numbered 4, after V lost 4 bases and J lost 2 bases. Germline V gene sequence: CDR1 MRHNA, CDR2 SNTAGT. This CDR3 has 15 amino acids. Here the CDR3 DNA reads TGTGCCAGCAGTGCAACTAGCGCCAACACCGGGGAGCTGTTTTTT. Translated: CASSATSANTGELFF.

The chain uses TRBV3-1 (or the pseudogene TRBV3-2) and TRBJ2-7; 7 nucleotides line up with TRBD1. CDR1 is LGHDT, CDR2 YNNKEL, per germline (reference sequence). CDR3 length equals 14 residues. V shed 4 bases, J shed 2 bases, and the junction held 5 bases outside the gene matches. CDR3 coding DNA: TGTGCCAGCAGCCTCAGGGGGTCCCCCTACGAGCAGTACTTC. Its protein product is CASSLRGSPYEQYF.

V is TRBV6-5 and J is TRBJ2-1, with D unclear. Germline V gene lookup returns CDR1 MNHEY and CDR2 SVGAGI. V dropped 5 bases and J dropped 8 bases, with 16 bases sitting between them. This CDR3 spans 14 amino acids. The CDR3 loop is CASSLSLGRDEQFF. The CDR3 bases are TGTGCCAGCAGTCTCTCGCTGGGTAGGGATGAGCAGTTCTTC.

The chain recombines TRBV6-5 with TRBJ2-7; 9 bases map to TRBD1. The germline CDR1 and CDR2 sequences are MNHEY and SVGAGI. Trimming took 6 bases from V and 4 from J; bases not matched to a gene: 4. The length of the CDR3 is 13 residues. CDR3: CASRLGQGYEQYF. The CDR3, as DNA: TGTGCCAGCAGGTTAGGACAGGGGTACGAGCAGTACTTC.

This clone was picked up one time. The V gene is TRBV4-3, the J gene TRBJ1-1; no reliable D call. Trimming pared 5 bases from V and 0 bases from J, leaving 7 bases between. This CDR3 comprises 13 residues. Germline V gene sequence: CDR1 LGHNA, CDR2 YSLEER. Written as DNA, the CDR3 is TGCGCCAGCAGCTTGGACTTGAACACTGAAGCTTTCTTT. Its translation: CASSLDLNTEAFF.

The chain couples TRBV4-3 to TRBJ1-5, with no clear D. Trimming pared 1 base from V and 0 bases from J, leaving 7 bases between. CDR1 and CDR2 (germline): LGHNA, YSLEER. The CDR3 is 15 amino acids. The CDR3 DNA is TGCGCCAGCAGCCAAGCCGCACATAGCAATCAGCCCCAGCATTTT. This encodes CASSQAAHSNQPQHF.